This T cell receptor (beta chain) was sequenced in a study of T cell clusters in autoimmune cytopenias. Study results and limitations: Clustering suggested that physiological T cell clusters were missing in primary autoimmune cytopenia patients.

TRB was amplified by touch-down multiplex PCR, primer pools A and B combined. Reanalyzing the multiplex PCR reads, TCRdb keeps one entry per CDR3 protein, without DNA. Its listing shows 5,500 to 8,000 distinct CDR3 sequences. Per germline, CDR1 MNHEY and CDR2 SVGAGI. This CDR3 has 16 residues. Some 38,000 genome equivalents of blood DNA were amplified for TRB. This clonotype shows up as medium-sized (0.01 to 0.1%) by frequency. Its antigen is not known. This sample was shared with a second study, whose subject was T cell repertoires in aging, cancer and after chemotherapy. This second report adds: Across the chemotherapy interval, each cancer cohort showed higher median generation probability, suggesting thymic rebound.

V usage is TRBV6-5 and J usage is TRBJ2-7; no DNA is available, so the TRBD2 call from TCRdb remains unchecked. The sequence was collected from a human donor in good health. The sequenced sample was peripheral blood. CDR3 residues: CASSYRRLAGAYEQYF.